This is a list of T cell receptor beta chains from one sample in a study of T cell repertoires in aging, cancer and after chemotherapy. Each CDR3 protein is one row after TCRdb ran MiXCR on the multiplex PCR reads. The sample includes more than 2,500 distinct CDR3 sequences, 30% of them seen just once. The sequenced sample was blood. Every receptor here comes from a human donor with a solid tumor. Both conserved end residues are trimmed from each CDR3. Fields, in order: CDR3 length, V gene, CDR3 protein.

len: 14; v_gene: TRBV24-1; CDR3aa: ATSDPGQGRSGELF
len: 13; v_gene: TRBV10-3; CDR3aa: DISGSAGPKDEQF
len: 12; v_gene: TRBV24-1; CDR3aa: ATSKGRGDGELF
len: 13; v_gene: TRBV7-2; CDR3aa: ASSRPTRITYGYT
len: 13; v_gene: TRBV5-4; CDR3aa: ASSEAESIENTIY
len: 14; v_gene: TRBV7-9; CDR3aa: ASSSGLAGGTGELF
len: 14; v_gene: TRBV9; CDR3aa: ASSARGGENTGELF
len: 13; v_gene: TRBV7-2; CDR3aa: ASRSSGRADETQY
len: 10; v_gene: TRBV5-6; CDR3aa: ASSATKNEAF
len: 11; v_gene: TRBV20-1; CDR3aa: SARVRRTYEQY
len: 14; v_gene: TRBV12-3/TRBV12-4; CDR3aa: ASSSEREAWGETQY
len: 13; v_gene: TRBV27; CDR3aa: ASSFLRQGGTEAF
len: 12; v_gene: TRBV7-9; CDR3aa: ASSLVRGNEGYT
len: 10; v_gene: TRBV19; CDR3aa: ASTEGYSTLH
len: 11; v_gene: TRBV10-3; CDR3aa: AISGGGNQPQH
len: 10; v_gene: TRBV28; CDR3aa: ASSLPGSRKY
len: 17; v_gene: TRBV19; CDR3aa: ASSIPTAGTSGKTDTQY
len: 13; v_gene: TRBV2; CDR3aa: ASKEPDSSNYGYT
len: 13; v_gene: TRBV7-7; CDR3aa: ASSLGARVADTQY
len: 13; v_gene: TRBV12-5; CDR3aa: ASGLGRPSTGGYT
len: 12; v_gene: TRBV20-1; CDR3aa: SAIPEHLKNTIY
len: 12; v_gene: TRBV7-6; CDR3aa: ASSPAGSYNEQF
len: 12; v_gene: TRBV19; CDR3aa: ASTLDREVTEAF
len: 9; v_gene: TRBV29-1; CDR3aa: SVQGFETQY
len: 14; v_gene: TRBV10-3; CDR3aa: AITGGTSGRYNEQF
len: 12; v_gene: TRBV28; CDR3aa: ASSLYGTTDTQY
len: 14; v_gene: TRBV27; CDR3aa: ASSPSELAGGNEQF
len: 14; v_gene: TRBV27; CDR3aa: ASYEHGSPGANVLT
len: 14; v_gene: TRBV27; CDR3aa: ASSFLADGFGDEQF
len: 20; v_gene: TRBV5-6; CDR3aa: ASSLAPGGRTSGSIGTGELF
len: 11; v_gene: TRBV5-5; CDR3aa: ASSPGPAETQY
len: 10; v_gene: TRBV25-1; CDR3aa: ASSGRIYEQY
len: 10; v_gene: TRBV12-3/TRBV12-4; CDR3aa: ASSLNTGELF
len: 13; v_gene: TRBV11-2; CDR3aa: ASSRPDRGSYGYT
len: 10; v_gene: TRBV7-6; CDR3aa: AISLGGTEAF
len: 10; v_gene: TRBV20-1; CDR3aa: SASTVNNEQF
len: 13; v_gene: TRBV6-1; CDR3aa: ASTPRTGGGDEQF